Each of the 4 T cell receptor beta chains below was sequenced from the same sample in a study of CD8 T cells in Susac syndrome. The RNA input was roughly 0.45 to 1 ug, and it was reverse transcribed with random hexamers. TCRdb passed the immunoSEQ multiplex PCR reads through MiXCR, listing each CDR3 protein once. Of roughly 140,000 distinct CDR3 sequences in the sample, 85% to 95% were seen once. Sequences were obtained from CD4+ T cells from PBMCs. The receptors were gathered from a human donor with Susac syndrome.

The chain is built from TRBV3-1 and TRBJ1-3, with 7 bases that match TRBD1. The CDR3 length is 14 residues. Looked up from germline, CDR1 is LGHDT and CDR2 is YNNKEL (reference sequence). After removal of 5 bases from V and 2 bases from J, the junction contained 3 bases not matched to a gene. Here the CDR3 DNA reads TGTGCCAGCAGCGCGGGACAGCCTGGAAACACCATATATTTT. Translation gives CASSAGQPGNTIYF.

The chain employs TRBV9 and TRBJ2-7; 8 bases fit TRBD2. CDR1 is SGDLS and CDR2 is YYNGEE in the germline V gene. The CDR3 is 14 residues long. V lost 4 bases, J lost 5 bases, and 8 bases stayed unmatched. CDR3 DNA sequence: TGTGCCAGCAGCTCATCCGGGGGGGGCCACGAGCAGTACTTC. This codes for CASSSSGGGHEQYF.

Written as DNA, the CDR3 is TGTGCCACCAGCCCGGGGGGATCCCACTACGAGCAGTACTTC. Its protein product is CATSPGGSHYEQYF. The rearrangement joins TRBV15 to TRBJ2-7; 7 positions match TRBD2. V dropped 5 bases and J dropped 3; count of bases not matched to a gene: 7. This CDR3 has 14 amino acids. CDR1 and CDR2 (germline): LNHNV, YYDKDF (reference sequence).

This chain joins TRBV13 and TRBJ2-5; perhaps TRBD1 as D (6 bases). This CDR3 contains 14 residues. Trimming cost V 5 bases and J 2 bases, with 12 bases left between them. Germline assignment: CDR1 PRHDT and CDR2 FYEKMQ (reference sequence). The CDR3 loop is CASSHPDRQETQYF. The CDR3 region has the DNA TGTGCCAGCAGCCACCCAGACAGGCAAGAGACCCAGTACTTC.